This TCR beta chain appears in the sequencing data of a study of beta chain features in type 1 diabetes. This clone has just a few counts. Germline values: CDR1 LNHDA, CDR2 SQIVND (reference sequence). V lost 9 bases and J lost 5; bases outside the gene matches: 6. This CDR3 is 14 amino acids long. Expressed TCRB transcripts were sequenced because the isolated RNA had all been reverse transcribed beforehand. Data came from immunoSEQ multiplex PCR; TCRdb stores just in-frame clones and leaves some out. The table has hundreds of thousands of clones, 10% to 15% seen once. This receptor was identified in a man between 18 and 35 years old in good health. This chain joins TRBV19 and TRBJ1-5; TRBD1 aligns across 11 bases. Sequenced: naive CD4+ T cells from blood. The CDR3 nucleotides are TGTGCCAGCGGACAGGGGGCGATTGATCAGCCCCAGCATTTT. Translated: CASGQGAIDQPQHF.